This T cell receptor beta chain was sequenced in a study of blood T cell repertoires in COVID-19. The wider study: Acute-phase and convalescent COVID-19 samples originated in the United States, Italy and Spain.

Assay: immunoSEQ multiplex PCR; the TCRdb copy retains only in-frame clones and omits some. The sample holds approximately 240,000 clones; 75% to 90% are singletons and the top ten take around 3.2%. V lost 4 bases and J lost 8, with 17 bases in between. The CDR3 has 14 amino acids. CDR1 is MNHEY, CDR2 SMNVEV, per germline (reference sequence). Sequenced: PBMCs or T cells enriched from blood (not recorded which). This clonotype was obtained from a woman between 18 and 29 years old in a cohort exposed to, infected with or recovered from COVID-19 (not recorded which). The V call is TRBV27, the J call TRBJ1-2; D remains ambiguous. CDR3 sequence (DNA): TGTGCCAGCAGTTCCATGGCGGGGTCTCAAGGCTACACCTTC. It specifies CASSSMAGSQGYTF.